The 13 T cell receptor beta chains below come from one sample, sequenced in a study of identical twins. TCRdb called the 5' RACE reads again in MiXCR, with one record for every CDR3 protein. The sample lists about 1.7 million distinct CDR3 sequences, roughly a third seen once, with approximately 0.29% in the top ten. The sequencing sample was made of cord blood. The source is a newborn girl in good health.

The rearrangement links TRBV12-3 or TRBV12-4 to TRBJ1-1; D not resolved. The CDR3 loop spans 14 amino acids. Trimming cost V 3 bases and J 6 bases, with 14 bases left between them. As DNA, the CDR3 is TGTGCCAGCAGTTTCGAGGGCGAGGGTGCTGAAGCTTTCTTT. Its translation is CASSFEGEGAEAFF.

This clonotype was seen more than once but under ten times. This sequence joins TRBV2 and TRBJ2-3; D is undetermined. The CDR3 is 15 residues long. Trimming removed 7 bases at V and 2 bases at J, with 16 bases between. The germline CDR1 and CDR2 sequences are SNHLY and FYNNEI. CDR3 sequence reads: CASNDQRQATDTQYF. The CDR3 DNA reads TGTGCCAGCAATGATCAACGCCAGGCCACAGATACGCAGTATTTT.

This clonotype has only a few counts. The chain links TRBV6-5 to TRBJ2-5; D is possibly TRBD2 (6 bases). Trimming pared 6 bases from V and 5 bases from J, leaving 13 bases between. This CDR3 region has 13 residues. Germline V lookup: CDR1 MNHEY, CDR2 SVGAGI. The CDR3 nucleotides are TGTGCCAGCAGGTCGGGAGTCTGGGAGACCCAGTACTTC. It translates to CASRSGVWETQYF.

This clonotype was detected only a few times. The rearrangement links TRBV7-2 to TRBJ1-1; weak D call: TRBD1 (5 bases). The ends were cut back, 1 base at V and 5 bases at J, with 17 bases in the middle. The CDR3 extends over 16 amino acids. The germline V gene has CDR1 SGHTA and CDR2 FQGNSA. The CDR3, as DNA: TGTGCCAGCAGCTTAGGGGGGACCGGGACGATTACTGAAGCTTTCTTT. It yields the protein CASSLGGTGTITEAFF.

Concerning this clonotype: A much larger clonotype is one base distant, so this may be a read error. The chain uses TRBV20-1 and TRBJ2-7, with D unclear. Trimming shortened V by 3 bases and J by 0 bases, and 9 bases separated the two germline ends. Germline values: CDR1 DFQATT, CDR2 SNEGSKA (reference sequence). The CDR3 loop spans 13 amino acids. The CDR3 DNA follows: TGCAGTGCTAGTCGGCCGGTCTCCTACGAGCAGTACGTC. Residues: CSASRPVSYEQYV.

This rearrangement joins TRBV11-2 to TRBJ1-1, with D maybe TRBD1 (5 bases). This CDR3 is built from 12 residues. The V end lost 0 bases, the J end lost 8 bases, and 7 bases lay between the germline ends. The germline V gene encodes CDR1 SGHAT and CDR2 FQNNGV. Written as DNA, the CDR3 is TGTGCCAGCAGCTTAGAGGGGGGGGAAGCTTTCTTT. Translating gives CASSLEGGEAFF. Variable domain in full (rest from reference TRBV11-2 and TRBJ1-1): EAGVAQSPRYKIIEKRQSVAFWCNPISGHATLYWYQQILGQGPKLLIQFQNNGVVDDSQLPKDRFSAERLKGVDSTLKIQPAKLEDSAVYLCASSLEGGEAFFGQGTRLTVV.

As for this clonotype: A clone one base away is much larger, so this may be a read error. This chain joins TRBV7-9 and TRBJ1-4; D not certain. Germline CDR1 SEHNR, CDR2 FQNEAQ (reference sequence). The CDR3 extends over 12 amino acids. The germline V and J ends were trimmed by 6 bases and 1 base, with 3 bases remaining between them. This CDR3 is CASRQTNEKLFF. The CDR3 DNA follows: TGTGCCAGCAGACAAACTAATGAAAAACTGTTTTTT.

This clonotype was counted a few times. V is TRBV6-1 and J is TRBJ1-5, with D uncertain. The CDR3 length is 14 residues. V was clipped by 4 bases and J by 0 bases, with 7 bases between them. CDR1 MNHNS and CDR2 SASEGT come from the germline V gene. CDR3 region: CASSGGISNQPQHF. Written as DNA, the CDR3 is TGTGCCAGCAGTGGGGGAATTAGCAATCAGCCCCAGCATTTT.

This clonotype was seen repeatedly, ten times or more. V usage is TRBV10-3 and J usage is TRBJ2-3; D ambiguous. Germline V gives CDR1 ENHRY, CDR2 SYGVKD. The CDR3 covers 14 residues. Deletions cut 4 bases from V and 1 base from J, with 9 bases between. CDR3 residues: CAISAPGGTDTQYF. The CDR3 DNA sequence: TGTGCCATCAGTGCCCCTGGGGGCACAGATACGCAGTATTTT.

The chain is built from TRBV11-2 and TRBJ2-7, with TRBD1 matching 9 bases. The ends lost 5 bases at V and 7 bases at J; junction bases unmatched: 18. The CDR3 consists of 17 residues. The germline CDR1 and CDR2 sequences are SGHAT and FQNNGV. DNA for the CDR3: TGTGCCAGCAGCCAAGGATGGTACAGGGGGCATGCAAATGAGCAGTACTTC. This gives the protein CASSQGWYRGHANEQYF. Supplemented by reference TRBV11-2 and TRBJ2-7, the full variable domain reads EAGVAQSPRYKIIEKRQSVAFWCNPISGHATLYWYQQILGQGPKLLIQFQNNGVVDDSQLPKDRFSAERLKGVDSTLKIQPAKLEDSAVYLCASSQGWYRGHANEQYFGPGTRLTVT.

The CDR3 DNA reads as TGTGCCAGCACCAACGGGGGGAGGACCTACGAGCAGTACTTC. It encodes CASTNGGRTYEQYF. The chain employs TRBV6-2 or TRBV6-3 and TRBJ2-7; TRBD2 aligns across 7 bases. V shed 7 bases, J shed 2 bases, and the junction held 8 bases outside the gene matches. The CDR3 totals 14 residues. The germline gives CDR1 MNHEY, CDR2 SVGEGT.

The V and J genes are TRBV13 and TRBJ1-2; D is unclear. Trimming cost V 4 bases and J 4 bases, with 25 bases left between them. The CDR3 has 18 residues. CDR1 is PRHDT and CDR2 is FYEKMQ in the germline V gene (reference sequence). For the CDR3, the DNA is TGTGCCAGCAGCTCATCGCAGTGGTGGCAGGCCGAAAGCTATGGCTACACCTTC. Translating it yields CASSSSQWWQAESYGYTF.

The chain employs TRBV7-8 and TRBJ2-3; a possible D gene is TRBD2 (6 bases). Germline V lookup: CDR1 SGHVS, CDR2 FQNEAQ. Trimming took 6 bases from V and 4 from J, leaving 11 bases between them. The CDR3 runs 13 residues. The CDR3: CASSPLAPDTQYF. In DNA form, the CDR3 reads TGTGCCAGCAGTCCACTAGCCCCAGATACGCAGTATTTT.